A selection of T cell receptor beta chains follows, all from one sample in a study of blood T cell repertoires in COVID-19. Produced via immunoSEQ multiplex PCR; TCRdb's table is partial and in-frame only. This table has approximately 150,000 clones, approximately 88% appearing once. The sample comprised peripheral blood. These receptors were obtained from a woman in her forties or fifties with acute or convalescent COVID-19. Each CDR3 is given with its conserved first and last residue. D genes are given only for firm matches. The listing skips clone size in some rows; elsewhere it reads once, few, many or a size class.

D	J	V	size	DNA	CDR3
NA	TRBJ1-1	TRBV11-3	NA	TGTGCCAGCAGCTTAGCCCAGGGTACTGAAGCTTTCTTT	CASSLAQGTEAFF
TRBD1	TRBJ2-3	TRBV29-1	few	TGCAGCGTAGGACAGGGTTGGGAAGATACGCAGTATTTT	CSVGQGWEDTQYF
TRBD1	TRBJ1-1	TRBV6-4	NA	TGTGCCAGCAGTGAAACAGGGGTGGGGACTGAAGCTTTCTTT	CASSETGVGTEAFF
NA	TRBJ1-2	TRBV30	NA	TGTGCCTGGAGCCACCTAACAGGCTATGGCTACACCTTC	CAWSHLTGYGYTF
NA	TRBJ1-2	TRBV30	NA	TGTGCCTGGGAGGTTACCTATGGCTACACCTTC	CAWEVTYGYTF
NA	TRBJ1-2	TRBV5-1	NA	TGCGCCAGCAGCTTGTTGCCGGACTACTCTAACTATGGCTACACCTTC	CASSLLPDYSNYGYTF
TRBD1	TRBJ1-1	TRBV3-1/TRBV3-2	NA	TGTGCCAGCAGCCAAGATAGGGACAGGTATTCGGGGAACACTGAAGCTTTCTTT	CASSQDRDRYSGNTEAFF
TRBD1	TRBJ1-5	TRBV28	NA	TGTGCCAGCAGTCCGCAGACAGGGAGGAGCAATCAGCCCCAGCATTTT	CASSPQTGRSNQPQHF
TRBD1	TRBJ2-7	TRBV29-1	NA	TGCAGCGTTATTGACAGGGACTACGAGCAGTACTTC	CSVIDRDYEQYF
NA	TRBJ1-2	TRBV4-1	NA	TGCGCCAGCAGCCAAGCAGCAGGGTCCTTCTATGGCTACACCTTC	CASSQAAGSFYGYTF
NA	TRBJ1-1	TRBV12-3/TRBV12-4	NA	TGTGCCAGCAGTCCCGGAGCTTTCTTT	CASSPGAFF
TRBD1	TRBJ2-1	TRBV28	NA	TGTGCCAGCAGTTTACCTATTAACGGACAGGGGGCTGCAAATGAGCAGTTCTTC	CASSLPINGQGAANEQFF
NA	TRBJ2-3	TRBV10-3	NA	TGTGCCATCAGTGTCGGGAGCGGAATGTCAGATACGCAGTATTTT	CAISVGSGMSDTQYF
NA	TRBJ2-7	TRBV29-1	NA	TGCAGCGTTGGGCCACATTCCTACGAGCAGTACTTC	CSVGPHSYEQYF
NA	TRBJ1-2	TRBV12-3/TRBV12-4	NA	TGTGCCAGCAGGTCAGGTGGGCAGGGCCGACCCACCTTC	CASRSGGQGRPTF
NA	TRBJ1-1	TRBV5-1	NA	TGCGCCAGCAGCTCTATAGGGGGGAACACTGAAGCTTTCTTT	CASSSIGGNTEAFF
TRBD1	TRBJ2-6	TRBV9	NA	TGTGCCAGCAGCGTAGACCCAGGGGGCCCTGGGGCCAACGTCCTGACTTTC	CASSVDPGGPGANVLTF
TRBD1	TRBJ1-1	TRBV29-1	NA	TGCAGCACAACGGGGACAGGGAACACTGAAGCTTTCTTT	CSTTGTGNTEAFF
TRBD1	TRBJ2-2	TRBV5-1	NA	TGCGCCAGCATCTCCGGGACAGGGGGCTTCACGGGCACCGGGGAGCTGTTTTTT	CASISGTGGFTGTGELFF
NA	TRBJ1-6	TRBV21-1	NA	TGTGCCAGCAGCAAAGGCCCTCTTTCGGGCAGGGCGCAATCACCCCTCCACTTT	CASSKGPLSGRAQSPLHF
TRBD2	TRBJ2-1	TRBV7-3	NA	TGTGCCAGCAGCCCTCTAGCGGGGCTTCATGAGCAGTTCTTC	CASSPLAGLHEQFF
NA	TRBJ2-7	TRBV2	NA	TGTGCCAGCAGTGGGGATGGACAGAGCTCCTACGAGCAGTACTTC	CASSGDGQSSYEQYF
TRBD1	TRBJ1-4	TRBV11-2	NA	TGTGCCAGCAGCTTACTACAGGGGGATGAAAAACTGTTTTTT	CASSLLQGDEKLFF
NA	TRBJ1-1	TRBV10-1	NA	TGCGCCAGCAGTCGTCTCCGGGTCACTGAAGCTTTCTTT	CASSRLRVTEAFF
NA	TRBJ1-2	TRBV3-1/TRBV3-2	NA	TGTGCCAGCAGCCTCGGAGCTGGCTACACCTTC	CASSLGAGYTF
NA	TRBJ1-1	TRBV11-3	NA	TGTGCCAGCAGCCCGGGAGGGGAAGGCACTGAAGCTTTCTTT	CASSPGGEGTEAFF
NA	TRBJ2-2	TRBV5-6	NA	TGTGCCAGCAGGGCGACGGGCACCGGGGAGCTGTTTTTT	CASRATGTGELFF
NA	TRBJ1-3	TRBV19	NA	TGTGCCAGTATGGTGGGGACACCCTTCTCTGGAAACACCATATATTTT	CASMVGTPFSGNTIYF
TRBD1	TRBJ2-3	TRBV6-5	NA	TGTGCCAGCAGTTGGGGACAGGGGGCAGATACGCAGTATTTT	CASSWGQGADTQYF
TRBD2	TRBJ2-7	TRBV7-2	NA	TGTGCCAGCAGCTTAGTGGGAGGGCCCTACGAGCAGTACTTC	CASSLVGGPYEQYF
NA	TRBJ1-3	TRBV11-2	few	TGTGCCAGCAGCTTAGCAGGGATCCTTGGAAACACCATATATTTT	CASSLAGILGNTIYF
NA	TRBJ1-4	TRBV18	NA	TGTGCCAGCTCACCCGCGAATAGACTCACAACTAATGAAAAACTGTTTTTT	CASSPANRLTTNEKLFF
TRBD1	TRBJ2-7	TRBV9	NA	TGTGCCAGCAGCTACGGACAGGGAACATACGAGCAGTACTTC	CASSYGQGTYEQYF
NA	TRBJ2-6	TRBV5-1	NA	TGCGCCAGCAGCTTGGGCGCAGGTGGGGCCAACGTCCTGACTTTC	CASSLGAGGANVLTF
TRBD1	TRBJ1-5	TRBV14	NA	TGTGCCAGCAGCCAAGGACAGGGAAATCAGCCCCAGCATTTT	CASSQGQGNQPQHF
TRBD1	TRBJ1-3	TRBV5-1	NA	TGCGCCAGCAGCTCCCTCGGCCAGGGGGCAAACTCCCCAGGAAACACCATATATTTT	CASSSLGQGANSPGNTIYF
NA	TRBJ2-7	TRBV7-9	NA	TGTGCCAGCAGCAACAGGTACGAGCAGTACTTC	CASSNRYEQYF
TRBD1	TRBJ2-2	TRBV11-2	NA	TGTGCCAGCAGCTCAACAGGGGCTCGGAGCACCGGGGAGCTGTTTTTT	CASSSTGARSTGELFF
TRBD1	TRBJ1-3	TRBV4-1	NA	TGCGCCAGCAGACTTCAGGGGGCGGGTGGAAACACCATATATTTT	CASRLQGAGGNTIYF
TRBD1	TRBJ2-3	TRBV7-9	NA	TGTGCCAGCAGCCCCAACCCCAGGGGGACCGGCACAGATACGCAGTATTTT	CASSPNPRGTGTDTQYF
TRBD1	TRBJ1-1	TRBV5-1	NA	TGCGCCAGCAACCCCTGGGACAGGGCCAACACTGAAGCTTTCTTT	CASNPWDRANTEAFF
TRBD1	TRBJ2-7	TRBV5-1	NA	TGCGCCAGCAGCCGACAGGGGGTTTCCTACGAGCAGTACTTC	CASSRQGVSYEQYF
NA	TRBJ1-1	TRBV21-1	NA	TGTGCCAGCACCCCTTATTACACTGAAGCTTTCTTT	CASTPYYTEAFF
TRBD1	TRBJ1-1	TRBV18	few	TGTGCCAGCTCACCGAGACGACAGGGGGCAGCGGACACTGAAGCTTTCTTT	CASSPRRQGAADTEAFF
NA	TRBJ2-3	TRBV3-1/TRBV3-2	few	TGTGCCAGCAGCCAAGATTGGGTGAGAGGGGGAGGCACAGATACGCAGTATTTT	CASSQDWVRGGGTDTQYF